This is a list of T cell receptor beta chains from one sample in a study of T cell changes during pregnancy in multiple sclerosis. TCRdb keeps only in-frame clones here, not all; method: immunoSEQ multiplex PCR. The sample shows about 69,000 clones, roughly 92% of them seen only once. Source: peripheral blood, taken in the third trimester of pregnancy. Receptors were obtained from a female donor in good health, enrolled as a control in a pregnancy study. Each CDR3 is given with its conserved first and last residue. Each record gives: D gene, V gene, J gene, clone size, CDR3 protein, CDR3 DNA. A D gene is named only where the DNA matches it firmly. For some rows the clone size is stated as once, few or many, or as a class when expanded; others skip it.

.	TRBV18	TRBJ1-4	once	CASSRGLPTNEKLFF	TGTGCCAGCTCGCGCGGACTTCCAACTAATGAAAAACTGTTTTTT
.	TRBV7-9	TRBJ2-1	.	CASSFMQLGPYNEQFF	TGTGCCAGCAGCTTTATGCAGCTGGGCCCCTACAATGAGCAGTTCTTC
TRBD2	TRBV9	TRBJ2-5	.	CASSPGLAGGGQETQYF	TGTGCCAGCAGCCCAGGACTAGCGGGAGGTGGACAAGAGACCCAGTACTTC
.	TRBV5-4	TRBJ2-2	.	CASSLDIAVNTGELFF	TGTGCCAGCAGCTTGGATATAGCGGTGAACACCGGGGAGCTGTTTTTT
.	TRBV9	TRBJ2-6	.	CASSAGPLATGANVLTF	TGTGCCAGCAGCGCAGGACCACTAGCTACAGGGGCCAACGTCCTGACTTTC
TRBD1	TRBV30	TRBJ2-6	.	CAWSRTGGLSGANVLTF	TGTGCCTGGAGTAGGACAGGGGGCCTCTCTGGGGCCAACGTCCTGACTTTC
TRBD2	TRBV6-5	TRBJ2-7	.	CASSPSGPYEQYF	TGTGCCAGCAGTCCTAGCGGTCCCTACGAGCAGTACTTC
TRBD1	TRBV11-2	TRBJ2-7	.	CASSLGQGPSYEQYF	TGTGCCAGCAGCTTAGGACAGGGACCATCCTACGAGCAGTACTTC
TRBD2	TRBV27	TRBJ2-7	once	CASRNRLAGPYEQYF	TGTGCCAGCAGAAACCGACTAGCGGGGCCCTACGAGCAGTACTTC
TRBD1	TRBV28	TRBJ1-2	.	CASSLIARTGEGNYGYTF	TGTGCCAGCAGTTTAATCGCCCGGACAGGGGAGGGAAACTATGGCTACACCTTC
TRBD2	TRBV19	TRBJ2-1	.	CASSSTSGEYNEQFF	TGTGCCAGTAGTTCGACTAGCGGAGAATACAATGAGCAGTTCTTC
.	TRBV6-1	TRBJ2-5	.	CASSPGFRQETQYF	TGTGCCAGCAGTCCGGGATTTAGACAAGAGACCCAGTACTTC
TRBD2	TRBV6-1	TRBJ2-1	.	CASSELAGSYNEQFF	TGTGCCAGCAGTGAACTAGCGGGCTCCTACAATGAGCAGTTCTTC
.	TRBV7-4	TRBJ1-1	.	CASSLFFQGRVNTEAFF	TGTGCCAGCAGCTTATTTTTCCAGGGGAGGGTGAACACTGAAGCTTTCTTT
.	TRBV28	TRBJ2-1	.	CASSLRLGFNEQFF	TGTGCCAGCAGTCTCCGGCTAGGTTTCAATGAGCAGTTCTTC
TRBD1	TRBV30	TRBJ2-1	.	CAWTAGTGRYNEQFF	TGTGCCTGGACGGCCGGGACAGGACGCTACAATGAGCAGTTCTTC
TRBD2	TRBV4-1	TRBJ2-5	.	CASSQFSGSTETQYF	TGCGCCAGCAGCCAGTTTAGCGGGAGCACAGAGACCCAGTACTTC
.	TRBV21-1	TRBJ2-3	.	CASSKNGSGEASGVRSSTDTQYF	TGTGCCAGCAGCAAAAACGGGTCGGGAGAGGCTAGCGGGGTGCGTTCTAGCACAGATACGCAGTATTTT
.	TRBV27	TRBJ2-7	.	CASRTGSRIGGEQYF	TGTGCCAGCCGCACAGGGTCCCGAATTGGAGGTGAGCAGTACTTC
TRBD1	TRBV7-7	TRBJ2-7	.	CASSLRTGGGEQYF	TGTGCTAGCAGCTTAAGGACAGGGGGAGGCGAGCAGTACTTC
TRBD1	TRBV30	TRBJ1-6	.	CAWRPPGQGNSPLHF	TGTGCCTGGAGGCCTCCGGGACAGGGAAATTCACCCCTCCACTTT
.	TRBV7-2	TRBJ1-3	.	CASSSGISGNTIYF	TGTGCCAGCAGCTCAGGGATCTCTGGAAACACCATATATTTT
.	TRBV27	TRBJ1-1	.	CASSLFETANTEAFF	TGTGCCAGCAGTTTATTCGAGACAGCGAACACTGAAGCTTTCTTT
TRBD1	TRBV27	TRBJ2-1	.	CASSSRDSSYNEQFF	TGTGCCAGCAGTTCCCGGGACAGCTCCTACAATGAGCAGTTCTTC
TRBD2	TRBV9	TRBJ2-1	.	CASSVAGLAGDRNEQFF	TGTGCCAGCAGCGTAGCAGGACTAGCGGGAGACCGCAATGAGCAGTTCTTC
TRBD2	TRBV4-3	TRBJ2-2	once	CASSQDEGGPAGELFF	TGCGCCAGCAGCCAAGACGAGGGAGGGCCCGCCGGGGAGCTGTTTTTT
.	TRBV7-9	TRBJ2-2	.	CASSPVGRPNTGELFF	TGTGCCAGCAGCCCGGTCGGCAGGCCGAACACCGGGGAGCTGTTTTTT
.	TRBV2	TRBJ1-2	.	CASSRDSYGYTF	TGTGCCAGCAGTCGCGACAGTTATGGCTACACCTTC
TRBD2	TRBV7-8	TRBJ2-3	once	CASSLGLAGVGTQYF	TGTGCCAGCAGCTTAGGGCTAGCGGGAGTCGGGACGCAGTATTTT
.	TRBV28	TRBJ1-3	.	CASSPLFGQGNSGNTIYF	TGTGCCAGCAGTCCCCTATTCGGGCAGGGAAACTCTGGAAACACCATATATTTT
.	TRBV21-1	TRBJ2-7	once	CASSKARTGRRGEQYF	TGTGCCAGCAGCAAAGCGCGGACAGGCCGGCGAGGCGAGCAGTACTTC
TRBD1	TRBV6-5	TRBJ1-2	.	CASSYSIIGGDYGYTF	TGTGCCAGCAGTTACTCGATTATAGGGGGCGACTATGGCTACACCTTC
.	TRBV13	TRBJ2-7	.	CASSLGPGSYEQYF	TGTGCCAGCAGCTTAGGGCCAGGATCCTACGAGCAGTACTTC
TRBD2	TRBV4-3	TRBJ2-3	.	CASSQDLSGSPSTDTQYF	TGCGCCAGCAGCCAAGATCTTAGCGGGAGTCCCAGCACAGATACGCAGTATTTT
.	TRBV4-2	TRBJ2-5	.	CASSQGGTNPETQYF	TGTGCCAGCAGCCAAGGCGGGACGAATCCAGAGACCCAGTACTTC
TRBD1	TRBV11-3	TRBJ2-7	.	CASSRDRNSYEQYF	TGTGCCAGCAGCCGGGACAGAAACTCCTACGAGCAGTACTTC
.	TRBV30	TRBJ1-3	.	CAWGGGNTIYF	TGTGCCTGGGGAGGGGGAAACACCATATATTTT
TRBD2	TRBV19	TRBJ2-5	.	CASSATSGSYETQYF	TGTGCCAGTAGTGCGACTAGCGGGAGCTACGAGACCCAGTACTTC
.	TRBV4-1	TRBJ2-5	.	CASSQTLRETQYF	TGCGCCAGCAGCCAGACTCTAAGAGAGACCCAGTACTTC
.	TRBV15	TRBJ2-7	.	CATSNRGYSYEQYF	TGTGCCACCAGCAATCGGGGTTACTCCTACGAGCAGTACTTC
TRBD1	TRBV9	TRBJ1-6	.	CASSVGTGNSPLHF	TGTGCCAGCAGCGTGGGGACAGGCAATTCACCCCTCCACTTT
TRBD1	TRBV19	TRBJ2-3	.	CASSATGGLIDTQYF	TGTGCCAGTAGTGCGACAGGGGGCTTGATAGATACGCAGTATTTT
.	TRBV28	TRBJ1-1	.	CASSFFLGRTATRSTEAFF	TGTGCCAGCAGTTTTTTTCTAGGAAGGACAGCTACCCGGAGCACTGAAGCTTTCTTT
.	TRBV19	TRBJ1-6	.	CASTLLGRAGTPLHF	TGTGCCAGTACCCTCCTCGGCAGGGCGGGGACACCCCTCCACTTT
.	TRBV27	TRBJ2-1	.	CASRAGTPYYNEQFF	TGTGCCAGCCGTGCCGGGACTCCCTACTACAATGAGCAGTTCTTC
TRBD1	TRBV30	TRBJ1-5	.	CAWGTGGGNQPQHF	TGTGCCTGGGGGACAGGGGGCGGCAATCAGCCCCAGCATTTT
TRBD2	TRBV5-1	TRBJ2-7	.	CASSLVSGGGDEQYF	TGCGCCAGCAGCTTGGTGAGCGGGGGTGGTGACGAGCAGTACTTC
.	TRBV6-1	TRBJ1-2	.	CASSESLWAYYGYTF	TGTGCCAGCAGTGAATCTTTGTGGGCTTACTATGGCTACACCTTC
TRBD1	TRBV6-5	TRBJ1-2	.	CASRGQGYSYGYTF	TGTGCCAGCAGAGGACAGGGGTATTCATATGGCTACACCTTC
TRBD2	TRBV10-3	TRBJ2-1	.	CAISGIGGLAGVLPYNEQFF	TGTGCCATCAGTGGGATAGGGGGACTAGCGGGAGTGCTTCCCTACAATGAGCAGTTCTTC
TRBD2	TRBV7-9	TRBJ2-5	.	CASSSSPGLKETQYF	TGTGCCAGCAGCTCAAGCCCGGGACTAAAAGAGACCCAGTACTTC
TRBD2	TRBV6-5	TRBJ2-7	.	CASSYGTSAYEQYF	TGTGCCAGCAGTTACGGGACTAGCGCCTACGAGCAGTACTTC
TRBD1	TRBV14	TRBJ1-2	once	CASSEWTGGAYGYTF	TGTGCCAGCAGCGAATGGACAGGGGGCGCCTATGGCTACACCTTC
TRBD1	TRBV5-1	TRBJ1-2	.	CASSSSGTGVDGYTF	TGCGCCAGCAGCTCCTCCGGGACAGGGGTCGATGGCTACACCTTC
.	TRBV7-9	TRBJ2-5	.	CASSLGVETQYF	TGTGCCAGCAGCTTGGGCGTAGAGACCCAGTACTTC